Shown below are 2 T cell receptor beta chains from a single sample sequenced in a study of blood T cell repertoires in COVID-19. Here immunoSEQ multiplex PCR was the method, and the copy in TCRdb shows in-frame clones only, minus some. Of about 180,000 clones in the sample, 85% to 90% were seen once. Sequenced input: PBMCs or T cells enriched from blood (not recorded which). These receptors originate from a man in his forties or fifties who had recovered from COVID-19.

The chain joins TRBV7-9 to TRBJ1-3; the match to TRBD1 covers 8 bases. The length of the CDR3 is 16 residues. The germline V gene encodes CDR1 SEHNR and CDR2 FQNEAQ (reference sequence). V dropped 6 bases and J dropped 7; count of bases not matched to a gene: 14. The CDR3 spells CASSSTDRGVQNTIYF. Here the CDR3 DNA reads TGTGCCAGCAGTTCAACAGACAGGGGAGTACAGAACACCATATATTTT.

DNA for the CDR3: TGCGCCAGCAGCTTGGACAGCCAAATCGACTATGGCTACACCTTC. As protein: CASSLDSQIDYGYTF. The rearrangement links TRBV5-1 to TRBJ1-2; D is unresolved. V was shortened by 0 bases and J by 3 bases, with 12 bases between the two germline ends. Germline lookup yields CDR1 SGHRS and CDR2 YFSETQ. The CDR3 is 15 residues long.